This T cell receptor beta chain derives from a study of T-cell reconstitution after alpha-beta-depleted transplantation in children. The CDR3 sequence is 17 residues long. Trimming removed 0 bases at V and 0 bases at J, with 11 bases between. CDR1 and CDR2 (germline): LNHNV, YYDKDF (reference sequence). In the case of this clonotype: Its antigen is unidentified.

As it was prepared, the TCRbeta library received unique molecular identifiers. TCRdb reprocessed the PCR reads with MiXCR, giving one entry per CDR3 protein. The sample has about 1,000,000 distinct CDR3 sequences, under 30% seen once. Findings and caveats of the study: A year had passed since transplant, and T-cell counts and diversity by then came mostly from newly produced T cells.

The rearrangement uses TRBV15 and TRBJ2-2; unclear D gene. Sequencing used PBMCs, mostly from graft donor cells, obtained 360 days after TCRalphabeta/CD19-depleted stem cell transplant. This TCR derives from a boy under three years old who had a stem cell transplant for SCID, so the T cells may come from the graft donor. The CDR3 is CATSRDKGYTNTGELFF. The CDR3 DNA reads TGTGCCACCAGCAGAGATAAAGGATACACGAACACCGGGGAGCTGTTTTTT.